The sample holds one count of the clone carrying this TCR beta chain. V was clipped by 3 bases and J by 3 bases, with 12 bases between them. From germline, CDR1 is LGHNA and CDR2 YNFKEQ. The CDR3 is 14 residues long. This sample was taken from a study of Graves' ophthalmopathy and Graves' hyperthyroidism. From RNA, the CDR3 regions of TCR beta chains were amplified and sequenced. The workflow started with a first-round RT-PCR run with HTBI primers and then moved on to a second-round multiplex PCR. TCRdb re-derived calls from the multiplex PCR reads in MiXCR, one entry per CDR3 protein. The sample carries roughly 500,000 distinct CDR3 sequences, approximately 14% recorded once.

What was sequenced was blood. The source of this sequence is a woman aged 25 to 39 with Graves' ophthalmopathy. The chain carries TRBV4-2 and TRBJ2-7; D not certain. The CDR3 sequence: CASSHDQDGYEQYF. Written as DNA, the CDR3 is TGTGCCAGCAGCCATGACCAGGACGGCTACGAGCAGTACTTC.